This is a list of T cell receptor beta chains from one sample in a study of identical twins. TCRdb re-called the 5' RACE reads through MiXCR, storing one row per CDR3 protein. The sample yields about 1.7 million distinct CDR3 sequences, about 30% seen once. Specimen: cord blood. These receptor sequences come from a newborn girl in good health. The CDR3 runs from the conserved cysteine through the conserved F or W. D genes are given only for firm matches. Size is stated for part of the rows, as once, few or many counts, or as a class when the clone is expanded.

clone_size d_call j_call v_call cdr3_aa cdr3_nt
- - TRBJ1-5 TRBV12-3/TRBV12-4 CASIRIRGHKDQPQHF TGTGCCAGCATTCGAATTCGAGGACACAAGGATCAGCCCCAGCATTTT
few - TRBJ1-4 TRBV2 CASSPEGKLFF TGTGCCAGCAGCCCTGAAGGAAAACTGTTTTTT
- - TRBJ2-1 TRBV3-1 CASSHGGLNEQFF TGTGCCAGCAGCCACGGGGGTCTCAATGAGCAGTTCTTC
once - TRBJ2-3 TRBV28 CASSFPPGRTDTQYF TGTGCCAGCAGTTTTCCCCCCGGCCGCACAGATACGCAGTATTTT
- - TRBJ2-7 TRBV21-1 CASSPEGGRAYEQYF TGTGCCAGCAGCCCCGAGGGGGGGCGGGCCTACGAGCAGTACTTC
- - TRBJ1-2 TRBV11-1 CASSLGTEYTF TGTGCCAGCAGCTTAGGGACGGAATACACCTTC
few - TRBJ2-5 TRBV5-8 CASRRFQGRRQETQYF TGTGCCAGCAGAAGATTCCAGGGGAGGAGACAAGAGACCCAGTACTTC
- - TRBJ1-1 TRBV11-2 CASSLVPRGGLNTEAFF TGTGCCAGCAGCTTAGTCCCCCGGGGGGGGCTGAACACTGAAGCTTTCTTT
few - TRBJ2-1 TRBV7-2 CASSPLGVLPYNEQFF TGTGCCAGCAGCCCCCTTGGGGTGCTACCCTACAATGAGCAGTTCTTC
- TRBD2 TRBJ2-3 TRBV20-1 CSAILAGPWDTQYF TGCAGTGCTATATTAGCGGGTCCATGGGATACGCAGTATTTT
- - TRBJ1-5 TRBV20-1 CSARGRGSNQPQHF TGCAGTGCTAGAGGTCGGGGGAGCAATCAGCCCCAGCATTTT
- - TRBJ1-1 TRBV12-3/TRBV12-4 CASSFRREAFF TGTGCCAGCAGTTTTCGCAGGGAAGCTTTCTTT
many - TRBJ2-7 TRBV7-2 CASSLGGWSYEQYF TGTGCCAGCAGCTTAGGAGGTTGGAGCTACGAGCAGTACTTC
few TRBD2 TRBJ2-1 TRBV12-3/TRBV12-4 CASRTSGKHEQFF TGTGCCAGCAGGACTAGCGGGAAACATGAGCAGTTCTTC
- TRBD2 TRBJ2-7 TRBV3-1 CASSRSGTSSNEQYF TGTGCCAGCAGCCGATCCGGGACTAGCAGCAATGAGCAGTACTTC
- - TRBJ2-5 TRBV4-1 CASSEGIQAVSQETQYF TGCGCCAGCAGCGAAGGGATTCAAGCGGTGTCCCAAGAGACCCAGTACTTC
- - TRBJ2-3 TRBV27 CASSLYYTDTQYF TGTGCCAGCAGTTTATACTACACAGATACGCAGTATTTT
- - TRBJ2-1 TRBV4-2 CASSQAAESSYNEQFF TGTGCCAGCAGCCAAGCGGCAGAGAGCTCCTACAATGAGCAGTTCTTC
- - TRBJ1-2 TRBV20-1 CSIVTSSNYGYTF TGCAGTATTGTCACAAGCTCGAACTATGGCTACACCTTC
- TRBD1 TRBJ1-1 TRBV20-1 CSASPSTGDTEAFF TGCAGTGCTAGTCCCTCAACAGGGGACACTGAAGCTTTCTTT
few - TRBJ2-4 TRBV2 CASSERYGEAKNIQYF TGTGCCAGCAGTGAACGATACGGGGAAGCCAAAAACATTCAGTACTTC
- - TRBJ1-1 TRBV7-2 CASSPHGLNTEAFF TGTGCCAGCAGCCCTCATGGTTTGAACACTGAAGCTTTCTTT
few TRBD1 TRBJ2-5 TRBV12-3/TRBV12-4 CASSSRQGRGETQYF TGTGCCAGCAGTTCGCGACAGGGGAGAGGAGAGACCCAGTACTTC
- - TRBJ2-7 TRBV20-1 CSARDQGPPYEQYF TGCAGTGCTAGAGATCAGGGGCCGCCCTACGAGCAGTACTTC
few - TRBJ1-6 TRBV27 CASSLWGHNSPLHF TGTGCCAGCAGTTTATGGGGGCATAATTCACCCCTCCACTTT
- - TRBJ1-2 TRBV3-1 CASSQVRRFYGYTF TGTGCCAGCAGCCAAGTTAGACGGTTCTATGGCTACACCTTC
- - TRBJ2-2 TRBV28 CASSPPRMTTGELFF TGTGCCAGCAGCCCGCCCAGGATGACCACCGGGGAGCTGTTTTTT
few - TRBJ2-7 TRBV20-1 CSGMQDSYEQYF TGCAGCGGGATGCAGGACTCCTACGAGCAGTACTTC
few - TRBJ2-3 TRBV7-9 CASSLDNRAADTQYF TGTGCCAGCAGCTTAGACAACCGAGCCGCAGATACGCAGTATTTT
- - TRBJ2-7 TRBV16 CASSHGRRGEQYF TGTGCCAGCAGCCATGGGAGGCGTGGCGAGCAGTACTTC
few - TRBJ2-2 TRBV5-1 CASYRGQKVSTGELFF TGCGCCAGCTACCGCGGACAGAAAGTCTCCACCGGGGAGCTGTTTTTT
- - TRBJ2-1 TRBV6-1 CASLSSSSYNEQFF TGTGCCAGTCTATCGTCGAGCTCCTACAATGAGCAGTTCTTC
few TRBD1 TRBJ1-2 TRBV28 CASTGQGRWGYGYTF TGTGCCAGCACCGGACAGGGGAGGTGGGGCTATGGCTACACCTTC
few TRBD1 TRBJ1-5 TRBV6-6 CASSPRRDRINQPQHF TGTGCCAGCAGCCCCCGCCGGGACAGGATAAATCAGCCCCAGCATTTT
- TRBD2 TRBJ2-7 TRBV7-2 CASSFGLAAGYEQYF TGTGCCAGCAGCTTCGGACTAGCGGCGGGCTACGAGCAGTACTTC
- - TRBJ2-7 TRBV11-1 CASSLTQRKRRNEQYF TGTGCCAGCAGCTTAACACAGCGTAAGAGGAGGAATGAGCAGTACTTC
- TRBD1 TRBJ2-7 TRBV25-1 CASSRQGAPSYEQYF TGTGCCAGCAGTAGACAGGGTGCCCCTTCTTACGAGCAGTACTTC
- TRBD2 TRBJ2-5 TRBV4-1 CASSQEMASGSVEQYF TGCGCCAGCAGCCAAGAAATGGCTAGCGGGAGTGTTGAGCAGTACTTC
- - TRBJ1-1 TRBV28 CAGRPGTLTEAFF TGTGCCGGCAGACCCGGGACACTTACTGAAGCTTTCTTT
- TRBD1 TRBJ2-7 TRBV20-1 CSARTPGGSYEQYF TGCAGTGCTAGGACCCCAGGGGGCTCCTACGAGCAGTACTTC
few - TRBJ2-5 TRBV4-1 CASSLYSRVQETQYF TGCGCCAGCAGCCTCTACTCAAGGGTACAAGAGACCCAGTACTTC
- TRBD2 TRBJ2-7 TRBV9 CASSVFIGTSSYNEQYF TGTGCCAGCAGCGTATTTATCGGGACTAGCTCCTACAATGAGCAGTACTTC
- TRBD2 TRBJ2-4 TRBV10-3 CAISESTSGRLKEQYF TGTGCCATCAGTGAGTCTACTAGCGGGAGACTGAAGGAGCAGTACTTC
- TRBD2 TRBJ2-4 TRBV29-1 CSVTGGRNKNIQYF TGCAGCGTTACCGGGGGGAGGAACAAAAACATTCAGTACTTC
once - TRBJ1-2 TRBV3-1 CASSQDSAGNYGYTF TGTGCCAGCAGCCAAGATTCCGCAGGGAACTATGGCTACACCTTC
- - TRBJ2-2 TRBV9 CASSVGKRAFNTGELFF TGTGCCAGCAGCGTAGGAAAGCGAGCGTTCAACACCGGGGAGCTGTTTTTT
- - TRBJ2-3 TRBV2 CASSVVGLADTQYF TGTGCCAGCAGTGTCGTGGGGTTGGCAGATACGCAGTATTTT
- TRBD1 TRBJ2-5 TRBV5-1 CASSLVGTAQETQYF TGCGCCAGCAGCTTGGTGGGGACAGCGCAAGAGACCCAGTACTTC
- - TRBJ1-4 TRBV18 CASSFGSLNTAYNEKLFF TGTGCCAGCTCATTTGGGAGCCTAAACACCGCATATAATGAAAAACTGTTTTTT
few TRBD2 TRBJ2-3 TRBV20-1 CSACKRETDTQYF TGCAGTGCTTGTAAGCGGGAGACAGATACGCAGTATTTT
- - TRBJ2-1 TRBV20-1 CSSRVLGSSYNEQFF TGCAGTTCTAGGGTTCTAGGGAGCTCCTACAATGAGCAGTTCTTC
- TRBD2 TRBJ2-5 TRBV7-2 CASSAGLAYETPYF TGTGCCAGCAGCGCGGGACTAGCTTATGAGACCCCGTACTTC
few - TRBJ2-1 TRBV19 CASSIGSVNEQFF TGTGCCAGTAGTATAGGTAGCGTCAATGAGCAGTTCTTC
- TRBD1 TRBJ1-1 TRBV10-3 CATSEGQGRTEAFF TGTGCCACCAGTGAAGGACAGGGACGGACTGAAGCTTTCTTT
- - TRBJ1-2 TRBV6-6 CASRQGSNYGYTF TGTGCCAGCAGACAGGGTTCTAACTATGGCTACACCTTC